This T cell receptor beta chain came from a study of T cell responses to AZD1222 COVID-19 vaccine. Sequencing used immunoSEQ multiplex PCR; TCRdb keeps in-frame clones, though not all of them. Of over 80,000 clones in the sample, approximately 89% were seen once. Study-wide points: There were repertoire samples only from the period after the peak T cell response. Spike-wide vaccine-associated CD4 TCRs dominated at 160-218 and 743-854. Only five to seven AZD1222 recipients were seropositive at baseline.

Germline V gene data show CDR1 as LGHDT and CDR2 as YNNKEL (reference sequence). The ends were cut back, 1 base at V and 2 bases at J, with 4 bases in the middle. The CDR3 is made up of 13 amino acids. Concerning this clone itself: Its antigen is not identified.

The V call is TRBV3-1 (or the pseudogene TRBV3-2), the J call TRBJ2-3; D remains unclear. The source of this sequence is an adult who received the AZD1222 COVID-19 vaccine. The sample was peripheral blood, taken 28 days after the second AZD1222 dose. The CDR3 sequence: CASSQGFTDTQYF. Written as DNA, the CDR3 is TGTGCCAGCAGCCAAGGTTTCACAGATACGCAGTATTTT.